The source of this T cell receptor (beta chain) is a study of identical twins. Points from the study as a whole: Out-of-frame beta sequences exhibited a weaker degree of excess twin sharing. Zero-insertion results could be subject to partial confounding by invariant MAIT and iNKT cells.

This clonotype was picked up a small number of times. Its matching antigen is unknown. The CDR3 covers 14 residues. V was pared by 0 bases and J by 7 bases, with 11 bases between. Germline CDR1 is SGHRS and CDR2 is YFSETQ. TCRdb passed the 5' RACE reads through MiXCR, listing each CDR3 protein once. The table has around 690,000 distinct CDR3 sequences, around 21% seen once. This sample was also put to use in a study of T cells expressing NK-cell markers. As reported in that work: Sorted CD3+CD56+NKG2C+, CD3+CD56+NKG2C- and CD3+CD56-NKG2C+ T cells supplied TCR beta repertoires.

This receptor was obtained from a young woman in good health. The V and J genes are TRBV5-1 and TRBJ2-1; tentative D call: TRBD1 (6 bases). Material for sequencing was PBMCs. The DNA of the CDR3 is TGCGCCAGCAGCTTGGGACAGGAATTGAATGAGCAGTTCTTC. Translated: CASSLGQELNEQFF.